A selection of T cell receptor beta chains follows, all from one sample in a study of T cell repertoires in aging, cancer and after chemotherapy. TCRdb passed the multiplex PCR reads through MiXCR, listing each CDR3 protein once. This sample yields 5,000 or so distinct CDR3 sequences, of which under 25% are seen a single time; roughly 3.6% belongs to the top ten. Sequenced: blood. These receptors originate from a human donor in good health. The donor label of this sample is uncertain. CDR3s include the opening cysteine and the closing phenylalanine or tryptophan. The D gene is left open where the match is weak. Size is omitted from some rows. Given values are once, few, many or a class for expanded clones.

v_gene,j_gene,abundance,d_gene,CDR3aa,CDR3nt
TRBV4-2,TRBJ2-6,few,NA,CASSLQVLTF,TGTGCCAGCAGCCTGCAGGTCCTGACTTTC
TRBV2,TRBJ2-2,NA,TRBD2,CASSSGLGLGELFF,TGTGCCAGCAGTTCGGGACTAGGGCTCGGGGAGCTGTTTTTT
TRBV29-1,TRBJ2-1,large,TRBD2,CSVGASGSIGEQFF,TGCAGCGTTGGAGCTAGCGGGAGTATTGGTGAGCAGTTCTTC
TRBV19,TRBJ2-7,NA,TRBD1,CASSVGTGNEQYF,TGTGCCAGTAGTGTGGGGACAGGGAACGAGCAGTACTTC
TRBV18,TRBJ2-4,medium-sized,TRBD1,CASSPQGAKQNIQYF,TGTGCCAGCTCACCACAGGGGGCGAAGCAAAACATTCAGTACTTC
TRBV6-5,TRBJ2-7,medium-sized,NA,CASSYSPGLHYEQYF,TGTGCCAGCAGTTACTCCCCAGGACTCCACTACGAGCAGTACTTC
TRBV11-1,TRBJ2-7,medium-sized,NA,CASSPMGRSYEQYF,TGTGCCAGCAGCCCAATGGGACGGTCCTACGAGCAGTACTTC
TRBV6-2/TRBV6-3,TRBJ2-1,medium-sized,NA,CASSYGGSYNEQFF,TGTGCCAGCAGTTATGGAGGCTCCTACAATGAGCAGTTCTTC
TRBV10-3,TRBJ2-7,few,NA,CAISGGGDEQYF,TGTGCCATCAGTGGAGGGGGGGACGAGCAGTACTTC
TRBV7-6,TRBJ2-7,medium-sized,NA,CASSLRPTYEQYF,TGTGCCAGCAGCTTACGGCCAACCTACGAGCAGTACTTC
TRBV5-4,TRBJ2-1,medium-sized,TRBD2,CASSGGLATGEQFF,TGTGCCAGCAGCGGGGGACTAGCGACGGGTGAGCAGTTCTTC
TRBV7-2,TRBJ1-5,NA,NA,CASSLAGSDNQPQHF,TGTGCCAGCAGCTTAGCGGGGTCTGACAATCAGCCCCAGCATTTT
TRBV27,TRBJ1-1,medium-sized,NA,CASSLSSTGLVTEAFF,TGTGCCAGCAGTTTGAGCTCTACAGGGCTGGTCACTGAAGCTTTCTTT
TRBV6-1,TRBJ2-3,medium-sized,NA,CASSATGGVTDTQYF,TGTGCCAGCAGTGCCACAGGGGGGGTGACAGATACGCAGTATTTT
TRBV6-2/TRBV6-3,TRBJ1-5,medium-sized,TRBD1,CASSSGQGGHQPQHF,TGTGCCAGCAGTTCGGGACAGGGAGGCCATCAGCCCCAGCATTTT
TRBV27,TRBJ2-7,medium-sized,NA,CASSPRYLLSSYEQYF,TGTGCCAGCAGTCCCCGTTATCTACTCTCCTCCTACGAGCAGTACTTC
TRBV20-1,TRBJ1-1,NA,NA,CSVAGGMGGNTEAFF,TGCAGTGTAGCGGGGGGTATGGGGGGAAACACTGAAGCTTTCTTT
TRBV29-1,TRBJ2-1,large,TRBD2,CSVLGGLAGDNEQFF,TGCAGCGTTCTCGGGGGACTAGCGGGAGACAATGAGCAGTTCTTC
TRBV5-4,TRBJ2-3,medium-sized,TRBD1,CASSLGGQGSDTQYF,TGTGCCAGCAGCCTGGGGGGACAGGGGTCAGATACGCAGTATTTT
TRBV7-2,TRBJ1-2,medium-sized,TRBD1,CASSLGQGAYGYTF,TGTGCCAGCAGCTTAGGGCAGGGGGCCTATGGCTACACCTTC
TRBV6-6,TRBJ2-1,NA,NA,CAGTVTSGGNEQFF,TGTGCCGGCACCGTGACTAGTGGGGGCAATGAGCAGTTCTTC
TRBV20-1,TRBJ1-1,few,TRBD1,CSAREFGTGNTEAFF,TGCAGTGCTAGAGAGTTCGGGACAGGGAACACTGAAGCTTTCTTT
TRBV12-3/TRBV12-4,TRBJ1-1,NA,NA,CASIRDLGAFF,TGTGCCAGCATCAGGGATCTTGGAGCTTTCTTT
TRBV6-5,TRBJ2-3,medium-sized,TRBD2,CASSFTSGGGTDTQYF,TGTGCCAGCAGTTTCACTAGCGGGGGGGGCACAGATACGCAGTATTTT
TRBV7-9,TRBJ1-3,NA,NA,CASSLDLTGGNTIYF,TGTGCCAGCAGCTTAGATTTGACAGGTGGAAACACCATATATTTT
TRBV19,TRBJ2-1,medium-sized,NA,CASSAGTYGNEQFF,TGTGCCAGTAGTGCCGGGACATACGGCAATGAGCAGTTCTTC
TRBV12-3/TRBV12-4,TRBJ2-7,medium-sized,TRBD1,CASSFERGPYEQYF,TGTGCCAGCAGTTTCGAAAGGGGGCCCTACGAGCAGTACTTC
TRBV19,TRBJ1-6,medium-sized,NA,CASRPGTYNSPLHF,TGTGCCAGTAGGCCAGGGACCTATAATTCACCCCTCCACTTT
TRBV11-1,TRBJ1-2,medium-sized,NA,CASSLEGRSGSGYTF,TGTGCCAGCAGCTTAGAAGGCAGGTCCGGTAGTGGCTACACCTTC
TRBV6-5,TRBJ2-3,NA,TRBD1,CASSEGQGTDTQYF,TGTGCCAGCAGTGAGGGACAGGGCACAGATACGCAGTATTTT
TRBV15,TRBJ2-2,medium-sized,NA,CATSRGAETGELFF,TGTGCCACCAGCAGAGGGGCCGAGACCGGGGAGCTGTTTTTT
TRBV6-2/TRBV6-3,TRBJ1-2,medium-sized,TRBD1,CASSYQDRVGYGYTF,TGTGCCAGCAGTTACCAGGACAGGGTCGGTTATGGCTACACCTTC
TRBV24-1,TRBJ2-3,medium-sized,NA,CATSGAGPTDTQYF,TGTGCCACCAGTGGCGCAGGTCCCACAGATACGCAGTATTTT
TRBV24-1,TRBJ2-5,NA,NA,CATSEGRGTAQYF,TGTGCCACCAGTGAGGGCCGCGGGACGGCCCAGTACTTC
TRBV18,TRBJ2-7,NA,TRBD1,CASSPGTGGLGIHEQYF,TGTGCCAGCTCACCAGGGACAGGGGGACTCGGCATCCACGAGCAGTACTTC
TRBV11-2,TRBJ1-5,few,NA,CASSLEAIQPQHF,TGTGCCAGCAGCTTAGAAGCCATCCAGCCCCAGCATTTT
TRBV12-3/TRBV12-4,TRBJ2-6,NA,NA,CASSQGSGANVLTF,TGTGCCAGCAGTCAGGGCTCTGGGGCCAACGTCCTGACTTTC
TRBV15,TRBJ2-1,medium-sized,NA,CATSGKGVKGNEQFF,TGTGCCACCAGCGGAAAAGGGGTAAAGGGGAATGAGCAGTTCTTC
TRBV11-2,TRBJ2-3,NA,TRBD2,CASSSLAGGYYTDTQYF,TGTGCCAGCAGCTCCCTAGCGGGGGGATACTACACAGATACGCAGTATTTT
TRBV18,TRBJ2-7,medium-sized,TRBD2,CASSPLAGAYEQYF,TGTGCCAGCTCACCCCTAGCGGGGGCTTACGAGCAGTACTTC
TRBV27,TRBJ2-3,medium-sized,TRBD2,CASSVPSGGSLGTQYF,TGTGCCAGCAGTGTTCCTAGCGGGGGGAGCTTGGGCACGCAGTATTTT
TRBV19,TRBJ1-5,medium-sized,TRBD1,CASSIGQVSNQPQHF,TGTGCCAGTAGTATTGGACAGGTTAGCAATCAGCCCCAGCATTTT
TRBV27,TRBJ2-6,large,TRBD1,CASRRQGSGANVLTF,TGTGCCAGCAGGCGACAGGGCTCTGGGGCCAACGTCCTGACTTTC
TRBV6-4,TRBJ2-2,medium-sized,NA,CASSAGRANTGELFF,TGTGCCAGCAGTGCCGGCAGAGCGAACACCGGGGAGCTGTTTTTT
TRBV4-3,TRBJ2-5,NA,NA,CASSPNLDNQETQYF,TGCGCCAGCAGCCCAAACCTCGACAACCAAGAGACCCAGTACTTC
TRBV14,TRBJ2-2,few,TRBD2,CASSRLAGNTGELFF,TGTGCCAGCAGTCGACTAGCGGGCAACACCGGGGAGCTGTTTTTT
TRBV28,TRBJ2-3,few,TRBD2,CASVSGGANTDTQYF,TGTGCCAGCGTAAGCGGGGGGGCGAACACAGATACGCAGTATTTT
TRBV5-8,TRBJ2-2,NA,TRBD1,CASSWDRGRGGELFF,TGTGCCAGCAGCTGGGACAGGGGGCGAGGCGGGGAGCTGTTTTTT
TRBV6-5,TRBJ2-2,medium-sized,NA,CASSYLGDGNTGELFF,TGTGCCAGCAGTTATTTAGGGGACGGGAACACCGGGGAGCTGTTTTTT
TRBV7-9,TRBJ1-1,few,TRBD1,CASSQTGVGTEAFF,TGTGCCAGCAGCCAAACAGGGGTGGGGACTGAAGCTTTCTTT
TRBV5-6,TRBJ2-2,medium-sized,NA,CASSLRLDSGTGELFF,TGTGCCAGCAGCTTGAGACTGGACAGCGGGACCGGGGAGCTGTTTTTT
TRBV12-3/TRBV12-4,TRBJ1-3,medium-sized,NA,CASRTRRDSGNTIYF,TGTGCCAGCAGGACCCGGAGGGACTCTGGAAACACCATATATTTT
TRBV5-6,TRBJ2-5,medium-sized,NA,CASSLVMETQYF,TGTGCCAGCAGCTTGGTGATGGAGACCCAGTACTTC
TRBV6-4,TRBJ2-5,NA,TRBD2,CASSDSSGGKETQYF,TGTGCCAGCAGTGACTCTAGCGGGGGAAAAGAGACCCAGTACTTC
TRBV5-5,TRBJ1-6,medium-sized,NA,CASSLVISYNSPLHF,TGTGCCAGCAGCTTGGTGATTTCCTATAATTCACCCCTCCACTTT